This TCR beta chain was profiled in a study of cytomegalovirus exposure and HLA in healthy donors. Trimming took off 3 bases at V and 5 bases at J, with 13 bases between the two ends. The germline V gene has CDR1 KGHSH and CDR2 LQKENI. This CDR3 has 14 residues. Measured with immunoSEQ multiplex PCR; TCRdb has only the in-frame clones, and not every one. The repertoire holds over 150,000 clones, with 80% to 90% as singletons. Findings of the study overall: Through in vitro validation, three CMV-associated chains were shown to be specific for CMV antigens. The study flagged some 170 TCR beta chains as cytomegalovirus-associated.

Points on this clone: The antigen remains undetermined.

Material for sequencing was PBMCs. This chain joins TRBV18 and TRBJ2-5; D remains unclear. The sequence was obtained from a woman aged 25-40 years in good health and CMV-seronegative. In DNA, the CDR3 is TGTGCCAGCTCACCTCCTAATGCGCGTGAGACCCAGTACTTC. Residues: CASSPPNARETQYF.